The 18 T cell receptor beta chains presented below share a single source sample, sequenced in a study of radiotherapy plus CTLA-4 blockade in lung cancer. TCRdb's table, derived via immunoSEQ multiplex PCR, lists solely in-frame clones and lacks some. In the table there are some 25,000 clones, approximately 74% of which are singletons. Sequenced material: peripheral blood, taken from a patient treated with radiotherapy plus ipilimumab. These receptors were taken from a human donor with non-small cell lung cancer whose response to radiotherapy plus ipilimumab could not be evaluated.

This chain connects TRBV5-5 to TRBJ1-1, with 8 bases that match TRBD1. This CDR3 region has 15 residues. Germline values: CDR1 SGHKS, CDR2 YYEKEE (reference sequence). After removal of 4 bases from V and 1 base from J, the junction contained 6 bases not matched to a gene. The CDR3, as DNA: TGTGCCAGCAGCCTCCAGGACAGGGAGAACACTGAAGCTTTCTTT. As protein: CASSLQDRENTEAFF.

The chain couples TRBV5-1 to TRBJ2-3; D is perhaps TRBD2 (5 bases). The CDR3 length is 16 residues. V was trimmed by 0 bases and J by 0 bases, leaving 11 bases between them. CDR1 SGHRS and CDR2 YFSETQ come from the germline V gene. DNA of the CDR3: TGCGCCAGCAGCTTGGGGGTTGGCGGGAGCACAGATACGCAGTATTTT. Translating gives CASSLGVGGSTDTQYF.

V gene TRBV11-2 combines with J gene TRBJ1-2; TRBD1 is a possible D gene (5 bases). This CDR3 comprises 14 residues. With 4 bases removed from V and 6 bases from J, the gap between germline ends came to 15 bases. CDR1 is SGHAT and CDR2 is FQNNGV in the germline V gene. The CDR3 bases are TGTGCCAGCAGCTCAGACCCCAGGGTACATGGCTACACCTTC. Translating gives CASSSDPRVHGYTF. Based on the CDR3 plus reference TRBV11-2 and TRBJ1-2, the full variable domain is EAGVAQSPRYKIIEKRQSVAFWCNPISGHATLYWYQQILGQGPKLLIQFQNNGVVDDSQLPKDRFSAERLKGVDSTLKIQPAKLEDSAVYLCASSSDPRVHGYTFGSGTRLTVV.

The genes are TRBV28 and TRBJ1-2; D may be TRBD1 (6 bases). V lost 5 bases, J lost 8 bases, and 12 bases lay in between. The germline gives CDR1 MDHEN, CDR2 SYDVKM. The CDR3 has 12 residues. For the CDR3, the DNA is TGTGCCAGCAGTACCGGGGACACCGGCTACACCTTC. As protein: CASSTGDTGYTF.

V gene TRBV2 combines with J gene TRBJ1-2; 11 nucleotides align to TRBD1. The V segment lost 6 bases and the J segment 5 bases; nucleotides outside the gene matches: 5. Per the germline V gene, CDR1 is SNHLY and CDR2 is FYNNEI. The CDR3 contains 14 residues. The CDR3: CASRSGTGGYGYTF. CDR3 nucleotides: TGTGCCAGCAGGTCCGGGACAGGGGGATATGGCTACACCTTC.

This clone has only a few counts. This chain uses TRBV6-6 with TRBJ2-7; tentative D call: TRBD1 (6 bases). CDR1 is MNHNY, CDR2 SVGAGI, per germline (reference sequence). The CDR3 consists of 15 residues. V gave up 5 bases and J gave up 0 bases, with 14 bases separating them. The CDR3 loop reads CASSPTGPSSYEQYF. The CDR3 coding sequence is TGTGCCAGCAGTCCGACAGGACCGAGCTCCTACGAGCAGTACTTC.

In nucleotides, the CDR3 is TGTGCCAGCTCACCCCGACAGGGTGGCTCCTACGAGCAGTACTTC. Protein: CASSPRQGGSYEQYF. This chain joins TRBV18 and TRBJ2-7; the match to TRBD1 covers 7 bases. After removal of 3 bases from V and 0 bases from J, the junction contained 5 bases not matched to a gene. CDR1 and CDR2 (germline): KGHSH, LQKENI. The CDR3 is made up of 15 amino acids.

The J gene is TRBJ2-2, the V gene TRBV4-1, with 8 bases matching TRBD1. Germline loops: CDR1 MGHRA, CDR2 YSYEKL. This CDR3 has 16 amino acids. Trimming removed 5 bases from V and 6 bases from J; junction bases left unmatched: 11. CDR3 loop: CASSISGQGVSGELFF. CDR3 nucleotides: TGCGCCAGCAGCATCTCAGGACAGGGAGTCTCCGGGGAGCTGTTTTTT.

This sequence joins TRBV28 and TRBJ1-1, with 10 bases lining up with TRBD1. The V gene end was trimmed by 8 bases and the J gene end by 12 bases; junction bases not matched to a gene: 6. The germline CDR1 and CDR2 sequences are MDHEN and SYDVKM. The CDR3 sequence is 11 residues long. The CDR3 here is CASRDRGRTFF. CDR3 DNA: TGTGCCAGCCGTGACAGGGGGCGAACTTTCTTT.

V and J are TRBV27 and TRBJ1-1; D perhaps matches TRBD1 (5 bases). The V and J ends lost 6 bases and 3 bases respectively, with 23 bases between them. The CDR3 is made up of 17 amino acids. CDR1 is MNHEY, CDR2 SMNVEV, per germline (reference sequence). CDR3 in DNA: TGTGCCAGCAGGATTTCCACAGGAGGGCAACTTTACACTGAAGCTTTCTTT. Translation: CASRISTGGQLYTEAFF.

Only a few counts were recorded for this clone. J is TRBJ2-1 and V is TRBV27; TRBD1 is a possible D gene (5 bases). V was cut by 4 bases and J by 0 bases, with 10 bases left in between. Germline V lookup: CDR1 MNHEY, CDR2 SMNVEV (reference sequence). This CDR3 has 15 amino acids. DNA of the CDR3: TGTGCCAGCAGTTACGGACACCACTCCTACAATGAGCAGTTCTTC. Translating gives CASSYGHHSYNEQFF.

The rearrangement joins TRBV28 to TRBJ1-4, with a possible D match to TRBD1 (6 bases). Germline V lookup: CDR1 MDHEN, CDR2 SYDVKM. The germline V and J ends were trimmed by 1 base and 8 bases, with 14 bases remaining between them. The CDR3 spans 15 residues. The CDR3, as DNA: TGTGCCAGCAGTTTATTGGCAGGGGCGGGCGAAAAACTGTTTTTT. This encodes CASSLLAGAGEKLFF.

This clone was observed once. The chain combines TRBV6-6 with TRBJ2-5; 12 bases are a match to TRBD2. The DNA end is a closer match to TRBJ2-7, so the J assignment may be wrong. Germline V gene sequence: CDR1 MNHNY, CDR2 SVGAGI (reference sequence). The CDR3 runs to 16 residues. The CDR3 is CASSSTTSGRPSEQYF. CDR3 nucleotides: TGTGCCAGCAGCTCCACGACTAGCGGGAGACCTAGCGAGCAGTACTTC.

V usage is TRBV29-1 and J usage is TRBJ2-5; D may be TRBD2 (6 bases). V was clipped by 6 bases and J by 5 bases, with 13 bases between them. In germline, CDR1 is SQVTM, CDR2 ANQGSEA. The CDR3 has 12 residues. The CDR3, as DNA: TGCAGCGTCGGAGGGAGTCCGGAGACCCAGTACTTC. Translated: CSVGGSPETQYF.

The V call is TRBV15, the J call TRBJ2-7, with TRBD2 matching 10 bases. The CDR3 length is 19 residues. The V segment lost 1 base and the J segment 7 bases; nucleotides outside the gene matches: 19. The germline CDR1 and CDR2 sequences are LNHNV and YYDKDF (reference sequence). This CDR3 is CATSRVLGVASGRSGEQYF. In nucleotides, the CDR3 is TGTGCCACCAGCAGAGTTTTAGGTGTGGCTAGCGGGAGATCTGGAGAGCAGTACTTC.

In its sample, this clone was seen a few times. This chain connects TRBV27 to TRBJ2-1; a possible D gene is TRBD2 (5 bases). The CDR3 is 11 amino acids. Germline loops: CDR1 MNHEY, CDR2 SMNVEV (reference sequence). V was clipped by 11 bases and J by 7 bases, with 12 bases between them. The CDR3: CAGTDSNEQFF. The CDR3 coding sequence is TGTGCCGGCACGGACTCTAATGAGCAGTTCTTC.

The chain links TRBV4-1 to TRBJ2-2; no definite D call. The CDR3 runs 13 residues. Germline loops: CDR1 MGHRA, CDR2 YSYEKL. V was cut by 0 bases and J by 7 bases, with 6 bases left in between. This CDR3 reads CASSQDLLGELFF. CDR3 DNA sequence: TGCGCCAGCAGCCAAGATCTACTCGGGGAGCTGTTTTTT.

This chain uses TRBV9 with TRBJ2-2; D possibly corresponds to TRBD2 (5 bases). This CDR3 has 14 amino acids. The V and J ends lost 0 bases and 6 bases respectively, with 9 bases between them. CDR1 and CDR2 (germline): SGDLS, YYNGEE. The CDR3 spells CASSVVGSPGELFF. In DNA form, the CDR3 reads TGTGCCAGCAGCGTAGTAGGGAGCCCCGGGGAGCTGTTTTTT.